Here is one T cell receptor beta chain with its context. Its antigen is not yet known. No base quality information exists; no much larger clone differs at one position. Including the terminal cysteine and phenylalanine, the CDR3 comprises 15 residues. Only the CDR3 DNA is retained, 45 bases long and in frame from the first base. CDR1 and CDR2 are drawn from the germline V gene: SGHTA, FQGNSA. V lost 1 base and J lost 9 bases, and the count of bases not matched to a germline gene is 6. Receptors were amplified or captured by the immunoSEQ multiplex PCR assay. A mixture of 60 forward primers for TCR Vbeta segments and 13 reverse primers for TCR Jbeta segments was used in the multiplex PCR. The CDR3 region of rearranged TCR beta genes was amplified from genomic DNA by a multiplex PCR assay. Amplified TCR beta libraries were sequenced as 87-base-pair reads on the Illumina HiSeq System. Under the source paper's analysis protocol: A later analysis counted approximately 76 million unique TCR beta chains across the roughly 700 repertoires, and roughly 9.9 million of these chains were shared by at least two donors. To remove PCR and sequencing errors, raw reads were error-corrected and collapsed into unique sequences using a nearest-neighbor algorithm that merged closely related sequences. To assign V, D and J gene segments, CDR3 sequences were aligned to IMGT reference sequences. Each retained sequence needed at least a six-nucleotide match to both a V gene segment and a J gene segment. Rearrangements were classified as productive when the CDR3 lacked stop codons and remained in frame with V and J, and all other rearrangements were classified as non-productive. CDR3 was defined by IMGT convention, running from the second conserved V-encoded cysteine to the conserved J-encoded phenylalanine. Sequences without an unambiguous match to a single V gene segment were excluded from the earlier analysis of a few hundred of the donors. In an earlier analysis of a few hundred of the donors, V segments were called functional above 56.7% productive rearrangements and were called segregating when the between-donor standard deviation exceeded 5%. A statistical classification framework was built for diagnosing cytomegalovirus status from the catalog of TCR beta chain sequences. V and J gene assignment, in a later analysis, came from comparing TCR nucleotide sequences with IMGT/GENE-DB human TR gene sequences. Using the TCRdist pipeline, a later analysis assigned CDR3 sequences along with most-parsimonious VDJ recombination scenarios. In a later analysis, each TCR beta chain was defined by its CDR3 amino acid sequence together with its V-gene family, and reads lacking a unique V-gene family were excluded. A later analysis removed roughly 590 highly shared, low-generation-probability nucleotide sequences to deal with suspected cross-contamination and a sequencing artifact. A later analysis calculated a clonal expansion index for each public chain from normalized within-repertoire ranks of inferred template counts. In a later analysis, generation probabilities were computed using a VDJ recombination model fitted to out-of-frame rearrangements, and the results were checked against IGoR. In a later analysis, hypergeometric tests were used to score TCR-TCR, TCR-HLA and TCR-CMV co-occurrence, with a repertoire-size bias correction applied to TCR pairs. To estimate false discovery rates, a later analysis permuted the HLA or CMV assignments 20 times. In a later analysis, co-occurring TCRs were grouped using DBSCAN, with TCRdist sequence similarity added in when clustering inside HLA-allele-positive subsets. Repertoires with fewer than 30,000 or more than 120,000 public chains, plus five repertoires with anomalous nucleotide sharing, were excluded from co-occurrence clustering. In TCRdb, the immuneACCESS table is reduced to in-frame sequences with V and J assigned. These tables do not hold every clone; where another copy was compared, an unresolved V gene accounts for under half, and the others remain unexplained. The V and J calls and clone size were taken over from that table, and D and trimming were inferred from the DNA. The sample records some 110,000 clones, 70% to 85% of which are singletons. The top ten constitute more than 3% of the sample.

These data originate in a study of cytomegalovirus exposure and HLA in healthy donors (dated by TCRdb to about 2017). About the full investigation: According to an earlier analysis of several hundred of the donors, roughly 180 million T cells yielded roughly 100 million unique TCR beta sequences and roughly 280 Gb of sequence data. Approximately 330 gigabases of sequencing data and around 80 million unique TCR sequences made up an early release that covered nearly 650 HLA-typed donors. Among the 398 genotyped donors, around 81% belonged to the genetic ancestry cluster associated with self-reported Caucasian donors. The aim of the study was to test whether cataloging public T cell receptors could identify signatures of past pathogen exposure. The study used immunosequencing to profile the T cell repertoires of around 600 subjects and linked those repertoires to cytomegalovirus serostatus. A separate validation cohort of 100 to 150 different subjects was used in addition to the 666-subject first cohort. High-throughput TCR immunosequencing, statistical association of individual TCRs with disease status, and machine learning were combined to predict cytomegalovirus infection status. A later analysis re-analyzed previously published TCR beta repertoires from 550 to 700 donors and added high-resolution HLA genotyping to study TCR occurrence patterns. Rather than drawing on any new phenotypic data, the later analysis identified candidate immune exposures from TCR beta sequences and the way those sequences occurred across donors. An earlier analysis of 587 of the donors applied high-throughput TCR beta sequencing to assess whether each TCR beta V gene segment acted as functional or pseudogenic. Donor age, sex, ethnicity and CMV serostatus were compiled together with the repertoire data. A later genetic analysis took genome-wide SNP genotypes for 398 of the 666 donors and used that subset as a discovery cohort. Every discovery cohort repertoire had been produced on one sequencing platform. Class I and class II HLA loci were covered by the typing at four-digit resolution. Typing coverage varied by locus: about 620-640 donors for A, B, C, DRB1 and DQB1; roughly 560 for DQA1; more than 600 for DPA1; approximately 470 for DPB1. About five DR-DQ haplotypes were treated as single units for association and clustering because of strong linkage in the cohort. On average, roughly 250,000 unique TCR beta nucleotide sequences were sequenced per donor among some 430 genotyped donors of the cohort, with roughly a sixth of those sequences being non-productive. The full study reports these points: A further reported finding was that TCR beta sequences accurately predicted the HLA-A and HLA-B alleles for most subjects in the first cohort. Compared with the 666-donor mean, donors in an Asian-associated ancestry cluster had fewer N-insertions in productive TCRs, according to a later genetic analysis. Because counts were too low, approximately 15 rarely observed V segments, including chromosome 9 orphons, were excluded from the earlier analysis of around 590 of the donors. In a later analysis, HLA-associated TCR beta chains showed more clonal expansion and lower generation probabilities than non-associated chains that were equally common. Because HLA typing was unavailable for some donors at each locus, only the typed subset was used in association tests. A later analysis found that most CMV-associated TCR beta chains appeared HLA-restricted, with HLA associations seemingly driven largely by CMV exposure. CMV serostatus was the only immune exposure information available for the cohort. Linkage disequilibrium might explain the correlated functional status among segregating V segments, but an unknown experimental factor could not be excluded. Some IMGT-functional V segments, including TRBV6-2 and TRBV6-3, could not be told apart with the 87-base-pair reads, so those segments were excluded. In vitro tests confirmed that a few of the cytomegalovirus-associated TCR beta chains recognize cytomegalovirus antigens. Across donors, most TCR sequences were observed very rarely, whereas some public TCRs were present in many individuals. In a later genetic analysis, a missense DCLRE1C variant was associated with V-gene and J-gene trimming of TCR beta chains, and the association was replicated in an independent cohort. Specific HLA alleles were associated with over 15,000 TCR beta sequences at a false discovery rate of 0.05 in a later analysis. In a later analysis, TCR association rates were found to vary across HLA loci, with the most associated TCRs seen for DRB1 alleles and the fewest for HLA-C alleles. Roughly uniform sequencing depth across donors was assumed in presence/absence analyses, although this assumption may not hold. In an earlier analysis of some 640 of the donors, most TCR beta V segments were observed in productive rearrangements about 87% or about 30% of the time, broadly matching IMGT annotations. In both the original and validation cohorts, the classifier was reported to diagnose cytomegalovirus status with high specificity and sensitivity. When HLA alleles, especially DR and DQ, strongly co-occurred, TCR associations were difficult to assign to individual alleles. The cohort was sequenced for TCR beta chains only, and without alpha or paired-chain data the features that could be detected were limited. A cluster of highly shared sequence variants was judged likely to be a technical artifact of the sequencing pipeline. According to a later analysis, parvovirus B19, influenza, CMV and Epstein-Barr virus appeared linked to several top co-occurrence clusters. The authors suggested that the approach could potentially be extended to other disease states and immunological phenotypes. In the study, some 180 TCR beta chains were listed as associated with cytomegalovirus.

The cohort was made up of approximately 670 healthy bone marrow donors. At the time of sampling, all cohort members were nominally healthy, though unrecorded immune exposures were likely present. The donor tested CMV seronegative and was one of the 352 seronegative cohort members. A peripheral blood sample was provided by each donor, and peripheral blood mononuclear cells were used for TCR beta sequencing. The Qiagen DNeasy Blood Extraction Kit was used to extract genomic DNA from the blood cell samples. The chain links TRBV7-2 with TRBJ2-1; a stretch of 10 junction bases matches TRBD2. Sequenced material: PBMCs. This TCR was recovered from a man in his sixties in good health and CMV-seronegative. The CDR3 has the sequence CASSLVSSGGTEQFF. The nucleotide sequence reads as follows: TGTGCCAGCAGCTTAGTTTCTAGCGGGGGCACTGAGCAGTTCTTC.